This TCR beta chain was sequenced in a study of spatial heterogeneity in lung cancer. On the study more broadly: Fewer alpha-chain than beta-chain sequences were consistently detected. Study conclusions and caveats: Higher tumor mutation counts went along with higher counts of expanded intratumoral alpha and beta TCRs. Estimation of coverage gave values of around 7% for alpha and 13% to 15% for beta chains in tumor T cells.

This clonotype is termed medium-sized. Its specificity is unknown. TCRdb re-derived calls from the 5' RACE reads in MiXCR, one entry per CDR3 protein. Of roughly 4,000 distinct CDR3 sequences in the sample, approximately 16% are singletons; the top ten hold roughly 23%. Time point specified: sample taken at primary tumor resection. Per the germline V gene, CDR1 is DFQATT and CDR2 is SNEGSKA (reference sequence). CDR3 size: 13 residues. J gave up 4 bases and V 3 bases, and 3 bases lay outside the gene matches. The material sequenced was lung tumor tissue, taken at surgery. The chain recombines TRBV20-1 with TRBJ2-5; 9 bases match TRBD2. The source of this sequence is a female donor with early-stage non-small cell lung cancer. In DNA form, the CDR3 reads TGCAGTGCTAGCCTAGCGGGGCGAGAGACCCAGTACTTC. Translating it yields CSASLAGRETQYF.